Below, 5 T cell receptor beta chains from the same sample are listed, as sequenced in a study of graft-versus-host responses after intestinal transplantation. Irradiated, violet-dye-labeled stimulator cells, roughly 200,000 in number, were plated with roughly 200,000 CFSE-labeled responder cells. Some clones are missing from TCRdb's copy, which holds only in-frame ones; the method was immunoSEQ multiplex PCR. This table has about 1,800 clones, about two fifths appearing once. The material sequenced was alloreactive CD8+ T cells from a mixed lymphocyte reaction culture, taken before transplantation. Indicated subset: CFSE-low proliferating T cells sorted from roughly six-day pre-transplant mixed lymphocyte reaction (GvH or HvG direction). These receptors came from a human patient who was an organ donor for intestinal transplantation.

Sample share makes this clone medium-sized (0.01 to 0.1%). The rearrangement uses TRBV19 and TRBJ2-3; a possible D gene is TRBD2 (5 bases). CDR1 and CDR2 from the germline V gene are LNHDA and SQIVND (reference sequence). V lost 1 base and J lost 5, with 13 bases in between. The CDR3 consists of 15 residues. The CDR3 is CASSIGASKRDTQYF. The CDR3 nucleotides are TGTGCCAGTAGTATAGGCGCTAGCAAGCGAGATACGCAGTATTTT.

J is TRBJ1-2 and V is TRBV7-9; D is perhaps TRBD1 (6 bases). V dropped 2 bases and J dropped 0 bases, with 16 bases sitting between them. The CDR3 sequence is 17 residues long. Germline V gives CDR1 SEHNR, CDR2 FQNEAQ (reference sequence). In DNA, the CDR3 is TGTGCCAGCAGCTTACATTTCTGCAGGGGTTCTAACTATGGCTACACCTTC. Encoded protein: CASSLHFCRGSNYGYTF.

This clone has just a few counts. This chain connects TRBV11-2 to TRBJ1-1; no clear D. CDR3 size: 14 residues. V was pared by 1 base and J by 2 bases, with 8 bases between. Germline CDR1 reads SGHAT; CDR2 reads FQNNGV. The CDR3 here is CASSLGGSNTEAFF. CDR3 coding DNA: TGTGCCAGCAGCTTAGGTGGCAGCAACACTGAAGCTTTCTTT.

Written as DNA, the CDR3 is TGTGCCAGCAGTGAAACCTGGGTCCCTGAAGCTTTCTTT. Its translation is CASSETWVPEAFF. The chain couples TRBV2 to TRBJ1-1; D remains ambiguous. Germline V lookup: CDR1 SNHLY, CDR2 FYNNEI. The CDR3 length is 13 residues. The V end lost 2 bases, the J end lost 6 bases, and 10 bases lay between the germline ends.

In its sample, this clone ranks as large (0.1 to 1%). J is TRBJ2-7 and V is TRBV7-9, with TRBD1 matching 10 bases. Trimming took 4 bases from V and 2 from J; bases not matched to a gene: 8. The CDR3 sequence is 16 residues long. Germline CDR1 is SEHNR and CDR2 is FQNEAQ (reference sequence). The CDR3 loop is CASSYMDRGTPYEQYF. CDR3 DNA: TGTGCCAGCAGCTACATGGACAGGGGGACGCCCTACGAGCAGTACTTC.